This entry concerns a single T cell receptor beta chain. Its antigen specificity is not known. The record originates from a study of T cells expressing NK-cell markers (dated by TCRdb to about 2020). General notes on the study: In sorted CD3+CD56+NKG2C+, CD3+CD56+NKG2C- and CD3+CD56-NKG2C+ T-cell subsets from 7 to 9 donors, TCR beta-chain repertoires were profiled. Libraries were sequenced as 2 x 150 bp reads on Illumina HiSeq 2000/2500, MiSeq or NextSeq. Among the eight sequenced donors, seven were HCMV-seropositive and one was HCMV-seronegative. The eight sequenced donors were randomly selected healthy volunteers, three men and five women. The research as a whole found: In a handful of donors, the dominant CD3+CD56+NKG2C+ clonotypes ranked among the top 10 CD8+ clonotypes, making up roughly 1.0-7.0% of CD8+ T cells. Those dominant clonotypes were again the most abundant among CD3+CD56-NKG2C+ cells in a handful of donors, at about 28.3-65%. Whether the expanded NKG2C-expressing T cell clones were specific for HCMV antigens remained unclear.

From the cysteine through the phenylalanine, the CDR3 covers 15 amino acids. The DNA is not on file. The germline V gene sets CDR1 to LGHNA and CDR2 to YSLEER. To determine HCMV serostatus, a commercial ELISA kit was used to detect HCMV-specific IgG in serum. Peripheral blood mononuclear cells were isolated from blood by Ficoll density gradient centrifugation. TCRdb shows the sequencer as Illumina HiSeq 2000. TCR beta cDNA libraries were made by 5'RACE template switching that added a universal primer site and unique molecular identifiers. Synthesis of cDNA was primed from the TCR beta constant segment and was followed by two consecutive PCR amplification steps. In the source study's methods: Reads were demultiplexed and grouped by UMI with MIGEC, and clonotypes were assembled and quantified with MiTCR. Only TCR cDNA sequences supported by at least two reads were kept to exclude erroneous sequences. The tcR package was used for downstream repertoire analysis, with clonotypes matched between fractions based on CDR3 nucleotide sequence plus V segment. VDJmatch was used to annotate antigen specificity against VDJdb, with one amino acid substitution allowed in CDR3. After reprocessing by TCRdb, each CDR3 protein sequence is one entry, and no DNA is given. What appears here as the V and J calls and clone size reflects TCRdb's work, not the paper's. The table of this sample itemizes 400,000 to 450,000 distinct CDR3 sequences. Together, the top ten hold 6% to 8% of the sample.

Sequenced sample: blood T cells: a sorted CD56 or NKG2C T cell subset, CD4+ or CD8+ T cells, or bulk PBMC T cells (not recorded which). This TCR was recovered from a woman between 18 and 69 years old in good health. The sequence links TRBV4-3 to TRBJ2-3; as DNA is missing, the TRBD2 call by TCRdb cannot be tested. CDR3 sequence: CASSPAGGGTDTQYF.